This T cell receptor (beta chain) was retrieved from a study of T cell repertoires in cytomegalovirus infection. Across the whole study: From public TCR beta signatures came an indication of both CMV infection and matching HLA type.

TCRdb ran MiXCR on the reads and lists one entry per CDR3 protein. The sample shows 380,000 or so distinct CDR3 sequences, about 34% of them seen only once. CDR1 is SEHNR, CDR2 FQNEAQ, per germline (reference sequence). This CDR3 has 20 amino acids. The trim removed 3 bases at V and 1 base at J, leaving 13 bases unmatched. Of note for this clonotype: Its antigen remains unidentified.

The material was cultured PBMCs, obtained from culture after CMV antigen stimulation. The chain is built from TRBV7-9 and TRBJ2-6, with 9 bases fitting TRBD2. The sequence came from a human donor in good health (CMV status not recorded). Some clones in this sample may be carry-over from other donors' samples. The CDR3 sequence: CASSLFYKSGRRSGANVLTF. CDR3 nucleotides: TGTGCCAGCAGCTTGTTTTACAAAAGCGGGAGGAGGTCTGGGGCCAACGTCCTGACTTTC.